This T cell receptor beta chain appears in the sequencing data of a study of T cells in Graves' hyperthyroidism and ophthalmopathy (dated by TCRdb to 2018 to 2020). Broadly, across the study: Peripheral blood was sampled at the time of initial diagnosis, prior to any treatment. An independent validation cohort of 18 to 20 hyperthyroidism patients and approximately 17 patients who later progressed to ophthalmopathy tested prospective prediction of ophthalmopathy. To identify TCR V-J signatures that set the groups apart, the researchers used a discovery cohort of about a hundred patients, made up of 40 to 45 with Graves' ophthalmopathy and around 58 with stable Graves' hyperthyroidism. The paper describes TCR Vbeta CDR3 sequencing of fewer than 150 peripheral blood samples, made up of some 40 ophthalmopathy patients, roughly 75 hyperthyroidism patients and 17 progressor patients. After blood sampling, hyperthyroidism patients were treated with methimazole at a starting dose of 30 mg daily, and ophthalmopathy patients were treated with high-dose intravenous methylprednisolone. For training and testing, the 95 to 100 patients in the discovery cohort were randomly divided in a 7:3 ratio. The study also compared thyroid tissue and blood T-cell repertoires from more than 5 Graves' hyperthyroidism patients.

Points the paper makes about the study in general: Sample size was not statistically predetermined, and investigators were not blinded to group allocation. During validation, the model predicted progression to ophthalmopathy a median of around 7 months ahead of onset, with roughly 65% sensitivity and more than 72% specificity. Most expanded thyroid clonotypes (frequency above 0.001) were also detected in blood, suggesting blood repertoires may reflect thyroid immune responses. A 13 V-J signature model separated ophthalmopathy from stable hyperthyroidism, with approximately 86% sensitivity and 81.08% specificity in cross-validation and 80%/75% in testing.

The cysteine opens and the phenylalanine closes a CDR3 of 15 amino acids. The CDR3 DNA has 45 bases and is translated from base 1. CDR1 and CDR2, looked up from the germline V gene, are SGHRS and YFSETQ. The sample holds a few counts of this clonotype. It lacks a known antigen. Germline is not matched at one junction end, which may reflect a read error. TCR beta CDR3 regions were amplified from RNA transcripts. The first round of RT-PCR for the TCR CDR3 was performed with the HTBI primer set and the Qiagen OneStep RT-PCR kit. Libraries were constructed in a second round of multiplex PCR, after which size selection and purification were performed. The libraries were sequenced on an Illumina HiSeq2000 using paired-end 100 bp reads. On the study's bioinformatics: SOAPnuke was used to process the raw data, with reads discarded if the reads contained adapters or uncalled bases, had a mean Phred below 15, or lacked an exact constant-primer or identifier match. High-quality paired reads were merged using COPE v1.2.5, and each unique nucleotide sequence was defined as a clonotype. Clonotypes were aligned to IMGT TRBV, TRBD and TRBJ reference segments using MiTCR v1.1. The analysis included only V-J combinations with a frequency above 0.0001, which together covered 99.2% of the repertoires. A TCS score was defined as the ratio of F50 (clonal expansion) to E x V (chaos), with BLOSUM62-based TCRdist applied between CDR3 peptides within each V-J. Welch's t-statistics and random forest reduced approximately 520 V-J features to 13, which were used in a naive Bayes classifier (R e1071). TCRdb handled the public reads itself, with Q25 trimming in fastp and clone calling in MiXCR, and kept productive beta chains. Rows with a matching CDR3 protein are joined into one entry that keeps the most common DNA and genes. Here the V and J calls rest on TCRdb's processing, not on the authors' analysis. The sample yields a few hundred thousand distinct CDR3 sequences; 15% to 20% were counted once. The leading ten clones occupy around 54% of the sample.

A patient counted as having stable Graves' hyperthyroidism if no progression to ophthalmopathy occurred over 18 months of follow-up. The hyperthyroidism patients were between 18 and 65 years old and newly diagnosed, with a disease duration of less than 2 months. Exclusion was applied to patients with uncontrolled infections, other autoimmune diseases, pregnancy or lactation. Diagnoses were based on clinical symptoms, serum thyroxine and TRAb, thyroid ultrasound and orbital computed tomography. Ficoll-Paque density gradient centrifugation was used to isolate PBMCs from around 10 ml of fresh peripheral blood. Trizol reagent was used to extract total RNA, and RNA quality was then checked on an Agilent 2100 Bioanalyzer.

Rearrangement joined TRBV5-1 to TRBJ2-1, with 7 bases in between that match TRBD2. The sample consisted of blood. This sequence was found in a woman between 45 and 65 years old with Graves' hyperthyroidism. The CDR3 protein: CASSAGLGSYNGQFF. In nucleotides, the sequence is TGCGCCAGCAGCGCAGGACTAGGCTCCTACAATGGGCAGTTCTTC.